This is a list of T cell receptor beta chains from one sample in a study of T cell repertoires in cytomegalovirus infection. TCRdb used MiXCR to reprocess the reads, holding one entry per CDR3 protein. The sample has tens of thousands of distinct CDR3 sequences, approximately 22% seen once. Their antigens are not known. The sequencing sample was made of PBMCs, sequenced either directly or after in vitro stimulation (not recorded which). All receptors come from a human donor in good health (CMV status not recorded). Some clones in this sample may be carry-over from other donors' samples. The conserved cysteine and the conserved F or W are not part of the CDR3 here. Fields, in order: CDR3 protein, V gene, J gene.

ASSLGRQETQY	TRBV18	TRBJ2-5
ASSQGSRYEKLF	TRBV4-3	TRBJ1-4
ASSLEVRRGNEKLF	TRBV7-2	TRBJ1-4
ASSGPNRGLSTGELF	TRBV6-1	TRBJ2-2
ASSLNPGPNSPLH	TRBV12-3/TRBV12-4	TRBJ1-6
ASSPLQRGYEQF	TRBV11-2	TRBJ2-1
SARDHQETQY	TRBV20-1	TRBJ2-5
ALFWGCIYQETQY	TRBV11-3	TRBJ2-5
AIRPGLADNEQF	TRBV10-3	TRBJ2-1
ASSFSGGASETQY	TRBV7-2	TRBJ2-5
ASSIGTGDRTDTQY	TRBV5-1	TRBJ2-3
ASSPAGQETQY	TRBV4-1	TRBJ2-5
ASSGDRGRPNGYT	TRBV7-2	TRBJ1-2
ASSLRGLAGGGQETQY	TRBV7-2	TRBJ2-5
ASSSEEETQY	TRBV6-2/TRBV6-3	TRBJ2-5
ASSSPGVAANTEAF	TRBV28	TRBJ1-1
ASSSGPLNTEAF	TRBV6-6	TRBJ1-1
SASRGTSGNNEQF	TRBV20-1	TRBJ2-1
ASSILGTPVYNEQF	TRBV11-2	TRBJ2-1
ASGQRTGVYEQY	TRBV6-2/TRBV6-3	TRBJ2-7
AIGMGGTDTEAF	TRBV10-3	TRBJ1-1
ASSQDLTTGELF	TRBV14	TRBJ2-2
ASSLAGGNTEAF	TRBV12-3/TRBV12-4	TRBJ1-1
ASRAVAAHYEQY	TRBV7-2	TRBJ2-7
ASSYGGPGYGYT	TRBV6-5	TRBJ1-2
ASSVTGEGGYT	TRBV9	TRBJ1-2
ASSPRLEGPQH	TRBV7-9	TRBJ1-5
SVGAANTGELF	TRBV29-1	TRBJ2-2
ASSLGRGNEAF	TRBV7-8	TRBJ1-1
ASSPRGPATDRTGNTIY	TRBV18	TRBJ1-3
ASSPGLAGRLLNNEQF	TRBV28	TRBJ2-1
ASSFRMAGYQETQY	TRBV7-9	TRBJ2-5
ASSLSYYNEQF	TRBV12-3/TRBV12-4	TRBJ2-1
ASSQDPHRASAVQY	TRBV4-1	TRBJ2-4
ASSLNHGAGYTEAF	TRBV5-6	TRBJ1-1
SAPMTVTGYGYT	TRBV20-1	TRBJ1-2
ASSYSTGNTIY	TRBV6-5	TRBJ1-3
ASSLDRVDGYT	TRBV7-2	TRBJ1-2
ATSDDRVYNEQF	TRBV24-1	TRBJ2-1
ASSFTSYEQY	TRBV12-3/TRBV12-4	TRBJ2-7
ASSPKGTYEQY	TRBV7-9	TRBJ2-7
ASSYDEYGYT	TRBV6-2/TRBV6-3	TRBJ1-2
ASRAGRTDTQY	TRBV2	TRBJ2-3
ASSETGYYGYT	TRBV7-2	TRBJ1-2
ASSFYRGAEQY	TRBV7-8	TRBJ2-7
ASSLEDPWNSPLH	TRBV27	TRBJ1-6
ASSLAGPVKY	TRBV12-3/TRBV12-4	TRBJ2-3
ASSQTGRQPLH	TRBV23-1	TRBJ1-6
ASSRDRGTDQPQH	TRBV2	TRBJ1-5